The 4 T cell receptor beta chains below come from one sample, sequenced in a study of blood T cell repertoires in COVID-19. TCRdb's table, derived via immunoSEQ multiplex PCR, lists solely in-frame clones and lacks some. The sample holds under 45,000 clones, over 75% seen once. Sample: peripheral blood. These receptors originate from a man in his 70s with COVID-19, enrolled during active disease.

This clone was detected only once. V gene TRBV2 combines with J gene TRBJ1-5; a weak D match, TRBD1 (6 bases). This CDR3 contains 14 residues. Germline V lookup: CDR1 SNHLY, CDR2 FYNNEI. V lost 7 bases and J 0 bases, leaving 10 bases between the germline ends. In DNA, the CDR3 is TGTGCCAGCAACAGGGAGCTTAGCAATCAGCCCCAGCATTTT. Encoded protein: CASNRELSNQPQHF.

The chain links TRBV7-2 to TRBJ2-5, with 10 bases that match TRBD2. Unmatched junction bases numbered 9, after V lost 7 bases and J lost 1 base. CDR3 length equals 16 residues. Looked up from germline, CDR1 is SGHTA and CDR2 is FQGNSA. The CDR3 loop reads CASTLRRLAGQETQYF. The CDR3 DNA is TGTGCCAGCACCCTGAGGAGACTAGCGGGCCAAGAGACCCAGTACTTC. Together with reference TRBV7-2 and TRBJ2-5, the CDR3 gives the full variable domain: GAGVSQSPSNKVTEKGKDVELRCDPISGHTALYWYRQSLGQGLEFLIYFQGNSAPDKSGLPSDRFSAERTGGSVSTLTIQRTQQEDSAVYLCASTLRRLAGQETQYFGPGTRLLVL.

The chain joins TRBV27 to TRBJ2-3; 7 bases fit TRBD2. From germline, CDR1 is MNHEY and CDR2 SMNVEV (reference sequence). The V segment lost 3 bases and the J segment 4 bases; nucleotides outside the gene matches: 13. CDR3 length equals 17 residues. The CDR3 bases are TGTGCCAGCAGTTTTTACGGGCGGGAGAGAGGGTCAGATACGCAGTATTTT. Amino acids: CASSFYGRERGSDTQYF.

A word on this clone: The germline gene is not matched at one end of the junction; a read error may be the cause. V and J are TRBV27 and TRBJ2-7; D unclear. This CDR3 has 16 residues. Germline V gene data show CDR1 as MNHEY and CDR2 as SMNVEV (reference sequence). The CDR3: CASSLSATVASFEQYF. In DNA, the CDR3 is TGTGCCAGCAGTTTATCGGCAACAGTGGCCTCCTTCGAGCAGTACTTC.